This T cell receptor beta chain was obtained from a study of T cell responses to AZD1222 COVID-19 vaccine. Clones were read by immunoSEQ multiplex PCR, and TCRdb kept only the in-frame ones, dropping some. The repertoire holds roughly 110,000 clones, 85% to 95% seen once, with roughly 5.6% in the top ten. The CDR3 length is 16 residues. Germline trimming cut 5 bases from V and 5 bases from J; bases unmatched to any gene: 13. Germline V gene lookup returns CDR1 SEHNR and CDR2 FQNEAQ (reference sequence). This sample comprised peripheral blood, obtained 28 days after the second AZD1222 dose. V usage is TRBV7-9 and J usage is TRBJ1-2; 8 bases line up with TRBD1. This TCR was recovered from an adult who received the AZD1222 COVID-19 vaccine. As DNA, the CDR3 is TGTGCCAGCAGCCCCACAACAGGGGGTTCGGGTTATGGCTACACCTTC. Translated: CASSPTTGGSGYGYTF.